This record covers a single T cell receptor beta chain. Its matching antigen is unknown. Bulk bone marrow was analyzed without sorting T-cell subsets. Trimming cost V 6 bases and J 1 base, with 9 bases left between them. Germline assignment: CDR1 LNHDA and CDR2 SQIVND (reference sequence). The CDR3 runs to 13 residues. This specimen belongs to a study of hypomethylating agent response in myelodysplastic syndrome. Each sample had roughly 0.4 ug DNA, as two 200 ng replicates, at survey resolution. The repertoire was sequenced with immunoSEQ multiplex PCR; TCRdb's copy has only in-frame clones and lacks some. The data contain under 6,000 clones, roughly 87% of them singletons. Study-wide results and limits: Richness, rarefaction diversity and clonality did not change significantly after hypomethylating treatment. Non-responders showed more contracted clonotypes post-treatment, while responders showed more novel ones.

The sequence came from a human donor with myelodysplastic syndrome. The input for sequencing was bone marrow, taken before or after starting hypomethylating agent treatment for myelodysplastic syndrome (not recorded which). V gene TRBV19 combines with J gene TRBJ1-2; D not resolved. The CDR3 DNA is TGTGCCAGTAGCATCCGTAGTAACTATGGCTACACCTTC. Amino acid sequence: CASSIRSNYGYTF.